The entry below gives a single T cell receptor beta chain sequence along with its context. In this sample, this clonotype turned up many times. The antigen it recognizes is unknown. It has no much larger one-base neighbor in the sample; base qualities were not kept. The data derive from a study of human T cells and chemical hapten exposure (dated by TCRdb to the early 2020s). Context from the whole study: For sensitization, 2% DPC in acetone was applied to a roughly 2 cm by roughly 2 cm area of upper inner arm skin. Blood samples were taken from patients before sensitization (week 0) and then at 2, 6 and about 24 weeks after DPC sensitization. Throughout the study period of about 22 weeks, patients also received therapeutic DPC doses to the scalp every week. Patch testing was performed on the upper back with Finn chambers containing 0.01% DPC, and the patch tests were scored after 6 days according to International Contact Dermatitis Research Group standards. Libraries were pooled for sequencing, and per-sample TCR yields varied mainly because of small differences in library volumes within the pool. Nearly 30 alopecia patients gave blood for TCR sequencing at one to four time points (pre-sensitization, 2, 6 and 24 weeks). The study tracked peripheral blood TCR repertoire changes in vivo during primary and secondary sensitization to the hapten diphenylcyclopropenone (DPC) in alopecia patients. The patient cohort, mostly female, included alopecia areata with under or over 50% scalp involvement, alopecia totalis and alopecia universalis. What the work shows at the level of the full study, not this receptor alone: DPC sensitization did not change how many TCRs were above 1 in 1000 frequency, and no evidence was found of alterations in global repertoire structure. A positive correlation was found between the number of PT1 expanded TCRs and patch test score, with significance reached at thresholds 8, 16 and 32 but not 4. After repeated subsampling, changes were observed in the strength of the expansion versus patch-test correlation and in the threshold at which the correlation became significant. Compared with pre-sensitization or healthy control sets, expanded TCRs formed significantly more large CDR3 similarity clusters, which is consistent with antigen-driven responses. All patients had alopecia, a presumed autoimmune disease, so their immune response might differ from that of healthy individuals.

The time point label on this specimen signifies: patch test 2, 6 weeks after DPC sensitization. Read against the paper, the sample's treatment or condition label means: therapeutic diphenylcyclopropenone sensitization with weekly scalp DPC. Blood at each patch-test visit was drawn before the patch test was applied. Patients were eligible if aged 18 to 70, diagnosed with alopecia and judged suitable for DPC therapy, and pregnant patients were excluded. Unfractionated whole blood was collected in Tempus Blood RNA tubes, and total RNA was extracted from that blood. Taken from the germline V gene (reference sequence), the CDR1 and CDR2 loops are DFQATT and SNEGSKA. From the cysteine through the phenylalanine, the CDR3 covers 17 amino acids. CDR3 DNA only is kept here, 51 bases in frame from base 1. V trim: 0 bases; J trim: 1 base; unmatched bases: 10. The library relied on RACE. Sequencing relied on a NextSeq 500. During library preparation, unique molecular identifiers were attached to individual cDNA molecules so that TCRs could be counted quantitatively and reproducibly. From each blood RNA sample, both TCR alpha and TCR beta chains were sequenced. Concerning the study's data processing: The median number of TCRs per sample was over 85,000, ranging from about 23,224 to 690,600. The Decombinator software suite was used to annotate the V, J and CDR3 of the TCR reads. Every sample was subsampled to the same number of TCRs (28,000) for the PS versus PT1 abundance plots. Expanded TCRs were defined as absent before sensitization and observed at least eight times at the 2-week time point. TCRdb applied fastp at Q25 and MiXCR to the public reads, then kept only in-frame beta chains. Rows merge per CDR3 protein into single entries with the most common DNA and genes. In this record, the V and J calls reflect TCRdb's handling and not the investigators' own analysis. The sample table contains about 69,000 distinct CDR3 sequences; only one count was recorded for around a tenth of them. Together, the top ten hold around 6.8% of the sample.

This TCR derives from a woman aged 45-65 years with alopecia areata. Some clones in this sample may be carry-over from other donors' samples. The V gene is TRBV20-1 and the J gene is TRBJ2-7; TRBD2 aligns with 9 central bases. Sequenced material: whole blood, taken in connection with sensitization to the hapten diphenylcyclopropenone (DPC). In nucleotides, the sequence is TGCAGTGCTAGAGATCTCTATGGTAGCGGGAGTTCCTACGAGCAGTACTTC. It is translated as CSARDLYGSGSSYEQYF.